The 24 T cell receptor beta chains below all came from one sample that was sequenced in a study of regulatory T cells in long-lasting Graves disease. Time point described: newly diagnosed GD, antithyroid drugs for less than 3 months. After RNA was extracted from PBMCs, the TCR library was made from it. Construction of TCR beta libraries relied on iRepertoire HTBI primers and on Arm-PCR targeting CDR3 regions. TCRdb analysed the multiplex PCR reads with MiXCR anew, one entry per CDR3 protein. Of under 700,000 distinct CDR3 sequences listed, around 15% are singletons. These data were likewise used in another study, on T cells in Graves' hyperthyroidism and ophthalmopathy.

The starting material was peripheral blood mononuclear cells (PBMCs), obtained at new diagnosis, from a patient treated with antithyroid drugs. Source of these receptors: a woman aged 35-65 years with Graves disease.

V gene TRBV14 combines with J gene TRBJ2-7; D uncertain. V lost 4 bases and J lost 3, with 7 bases in between. This CDR3 spans 12 amino acids. Looked up from germline, CDR1 is SGHDN and CDR2 is FVKESK. The CDR3 here is CASSLEHYEQYF. As DNA, the CDR3 is TGTGCCAGCAGCCTCGAGCACTACGAGCAGTACTTC.

The chain links TRBV5-1 to TRBJ2-6; 11 nucleotides align to TRBD2. This CDR3 has 19 residues. CDR1 is SGHRS and CDR2 is YFSETQ in the germline V gene. V dropped 4 bases and J dropped 0; count of bases not matched to a gene: 9. The CDR3 sequence: CASSPGASGGLSGANVLTF. For the CDR3, the DNA is TGCGCCAGCAGCCCTGGCGCTAGCGGGGGGCTCTCTGGGGCCAACGTCCTGACTTTC.

This clonotype was seen only a few times. The chain joins TRBV19 to TRBJ1-2; 9 positions match TRBD1. The CDR3 is 15 residues long. After removal of 3 bases from V and 6 bases from J, the junction contained 8 bases not matched to a gene. Germline assignment: CDR1 LNHDA and CDR2 SQIVND (reference sequence). This CDR3 reads CASSIWDRAYHGYTF. The CDR3 DNA reads as TGTGCCAGTAGTATTTGGGACAGGGCTTATCATGGCTACACCTTC.

The V call is TRBV27, the J call TRBJ2-2; D is undetermined. The germline CDR1 and CDR2 sequences are MNHEY and SMNVEV (reference sequence). V was cut by 3 bases and J by 5 bases, with 7 bases left in between. The CDR3 totals 13 residues. The CDR3 region has the DNA TGTGCCAGCAGTTTCTTTGGAACCGGGGAGCTGTTTTTT. It is translated as CASSFFGTGELFF.

This clonotype was observed many times. The CDR3 region is CASSPTWEQGTYGYTF. In DNA form, the CDR3 reads TGTGCCAGCAGCCCAACCTGGGAACAGGGAACATATGGCTACACCTTC. The chain has TRBV3-1 and TRBJ1-2; TRBD1 might be the D (6 bases). The length of the CDR3 is 16 residues. Trimming took 4 bases from V and 5 from J, leaving 20 bases between them. The germline V gene has CDR1 LGHDT and CDR2 YNNKEL (reference sequence).

This clonotype was found a few times. The chain uses TRBV6-1 and TRBJ1-2; 8 nucleotides agree with TRBD1. Germline V gene sequence: CDR1 MNHNS, CDR2 SASEGT. The CDR3 sequence is 14 residues long. V dropped 8 bases and J dropped 2; count of bases not matched to a gene: 7. The CDR3 sequence: CASGRGQGNYGYTF. The CDR3 DNA reads TGTGCCAGCGGAAGAGGACAGGGAAACTATGGCTACACCTTC.

This clonotype was observed a handful of times. The V call is TRBV18, the J call TRBJ2-7; no clear D gene. This CDR3 has 14 amino acids. Germline V gene sequence: CDR1 KGHSH, CDR2 LQKENI. Trimming removed 1 base at V and 3 bases at J, with 10 bases between. In nucleotides, the CDR3 is TGTGCCAGCTCACCACAGGGAAGGGACTACGAGCAGTACTTC. This sequence encodes CASSPQGRDYEQYF.

This chain links TRBV28 with TRBJ2-2; D not resolved. Germline assignment: CDR1 MDHEN and CDR2 SYDVKM. The V end was cut by 5 bases, the J end by 5 bases, with 12 bases between. The CDR3 has 14 residues. The CDR3 DNA reads TGTGCCAGCAGTACCGCTCGTTGGACCGGGGAGCTGTTTTTT. Protein product: CASSTARWTGELFF.

This clonotype was observed at least ten times. The rearrangement links TRBV27 to TRBJ1-4; D remains unclear. The CDR3 length is 12 residues. V was clipped by 5 bases and J by 7 bases, with 8 bases between them. Germline CDR1 MNHEY, CDR2 SMNVEV (reference sequence). In nucleotides, the CDR3 is TGTGCCAGCAGTCCCAGCGGTGAAAAACTGTTTTTT. This codes for CASSPSGEKLFF.

This clonotype was found many times. V is TRBV6-2 or TRBV6-3 and J is TRBJ2-5, with 9 positions matching TRBD1. CDR3 length: 17 residues. CDR1 is MNHEY, CDR2 SVGEGT, per germline. J was trimmed by 1 base and V by 2 bases; bases with no gene match: 8. CDR3 loop: CASSYPTTGGSQETQYF. In nucleotides, the CDR3 is TGTGCCAGCAGTTACCCCACGACAGGGGGGAGCCAAGAGACCCAGTACTTC.

At least ten counts were recorded for this clonotype. The J gene is TRBJ1-5, the V gene TRBV2; unclear D gene. CDR3 length: 13 amino acids. The V gene lost 3 bases and the J gene lost 3 bases, with 6 bases spanning the gap. CDR1 SNHLY and CDR2 FYNNEI come from the germline V gene. This chain's CDR3 is CASSEIFNQPQHF. In DNA form, the CDR3 reads TGTGCCAGCAGTGAGATATTCAATCAGCCCCAGCATTTT.

This chain uses TRBV12-3 or TRBV12-4 with TRBJ1-2; possibly TRBD1 for D (6 bases). The CDR3 has 16 amino acids. V dropped 6 bases and J dropped 5 bases, with 22 bases sitting between them. The CDR3 region is CASSPNRERISYGYTF. CDR3 in DNA: TGTGCCAGCAGCCCAAACAGGGAACGGATTTCGTATGGCTACACCTTC.

This sequence joins TRBV24-1 and TRBJ2-2; no firm D call. The CDR3 is made up of 16 amino acids. Germline CDR1 is KGHDR and CDR2 is SFDVKD. The V end was cut by 0 bases, the J end by 0 bases, with 7 bases between. The CDR3 is CATSDLRQTNTGELFF. The CDR3 DNA follows: TGTGCCACCAGTGATTTGCGTCAGACGAACACCGGGGAGCTGTTTTTT.

This clonotype appeared many times. The CDR3 spells CASSLMHNEQFF. CDR3 DNA: TGTGCCAGCAGTTTAATGCACAATGAGCAGTTCTTC. The chain links TRBV12-3 or TRBV12-4 to TRBJ2-1, with D hard to call. The CDR3 loop spans 12 amino acids. V lost 2 bases, J lost 5 bases, and 4 bases lay in between.

This clonotype was found many times. The rearrangement uses TRBV11-2 and TRBJ2-7; D gene unclear. The CDR3 consists of 14 residues. V was pared by 5 bases and J by 3 bases, with 14 bases between. Looked up from germline, CDR1 is SGHAT and CDR2 is FQNNGV. As DNA, the CDR3 is TGTGCCAGCAGCCCTGTCACTGGTGACTACGAGCAGTACTTC. It is translated as CASSPVTGDYEQYF.

This clonotype was seen more than once but under ten times. A single base separates this from a much larger clone, so it may be a read error. The chain links TRBV11-2 to TRBJ2-5, with TRBD1 as a possible D gene (6 bases). The CDR3 sequence is 14 residues long. Germline assignment: CDR1 SGHAT and CDR2 FQNNGV. The germline V and J ends were trimmed by 2 bases and 2 bases, with 9 bases remaining between them. This CDR3 reads CASSLLRGQETQYF. The CDR3 DNA follows: TGTGCCAGCAGCTTATTAAGGGGGCAAGAGACCCAGTACTTC.

This chain links TRBV7-9 with TRBJ1-6; no clear D gene. Looked up from germline, CDR1 is SEHNR and CDR2 is FQNEAQ (reference sequence). Trimming cost V 5 bases and J 6 bases, with 14 bases left between them. The CDR3 length is 15 residues. CDR3 in amino acids: CASSPSSEANSPLHF. In DNA form, the CDR3 reads TGTGCCAGCAGCCCGTCGTCCGAGGCTAATTCACCCCTCCACTTT.

This clonotype was recorded many times. This chain joins TRBV11-2 and TRBJ2-7, with a possible D match to TRBD2 (6 bases). The length of the CDR3 is 13 residues. V was cut by 6 bases and J by 3 bases, with 12 bases left in between. The germline V gene encodes CDR1 SGHAT and CDR2 FQNNGV. This chain's CDR3 is CASRNGGDYEQYF. The CDR3, as DNA: TGTGCCAGCAGAAACGGAGGGGACTACGAGCAGTACTTC.

The table lists this clonotype with a few counts. The rearrangement links TRBV20-1 to TRBJ1-1, with TRBD1 as a possible D gene (5 bases). Trimming removed 3 bases from V and 3 bases from J, with 14 bases in between. The CDR3 sequence is 14 residues long. From germline, CDR1 is DFQATT and CDR2 SNEGSKA (reference sequence). The CDR3 coding sequence is TGCAGTGCTAGGCTACTGGGGGTGGACACTGAAGCTTTCTTT. Its protein product is CSARLLGVDTEAFF.

A few counts support this clonotype. This rearrangement joins TRBV29-1 to TRBJ1-1; D perhaps matches TRBD1 (6 bases). CDR3 length equals 14 residues. Germline CDR1 and CDR2: SQVTM and ANQGSEA. V was cut by 8 bases and J by 1 base, with 17 bases left in between. The CDR3 loop reads CSSKGGGTNTEAFF. The CDR3, as DNA: TGCAGCTCCAAAGGGGGTGGGACGAACACTGAAGCTTTCTTT.

This clonotype was counted ten times or more. The genes are TRBV12-3 or TRBV12-4 and TRBJ2-1; TRBD1 agrees at 12 bases. Trimming removed 5 bases from V and 5 bases from J; junction bases left unmatched: 4. The CDR3 contains 15 residues. The CDR3: CASSLGQGANNEQFF. The CDR3 DNA follows: TGTGCCAGCAGTCTGGGACAGGGGGCAAACAATGAGCAGTTCTTC.

This clonotype was seen a handful of times. DNA of the CDR3: TGTGCCTGGGTACGGGATCTTTGGGACACCATATATTTT. Encoded protein: CAWVRDLWDTIYF. The chain recombines TRBV30 with TRBJ1-3; no reliable D call. V dropped 5 bases and J dropped 8 bases, with 16 bases sitting between them. Germline-derived CDR1 and CDR2 are GTSNPN and SVGIG (reference sequence). The CDR3 covers 13 residues.

Many counts were recorded for this clonotype. This chain uses TRBV3-1 with TRBJ2-3; D is unresolved. Germline V lookup: CDR1 LGHDT, CDR2 YNNKEL (reference sequence). CDR3 size: 11 residues. V gave up 3 bases and J gave up 6 bases, with 4 bases separating them. Written as DNA, the CDR3 is TGTGCCAGCAGCCAGAGCGATACGCAGTATTTT. Residues: CASSQSDTQYF.

Details on this clonotype: The germline gene is not matched at one end of the junction; a read error may be the cause. The gene calls are TRBV9 and TRBJ2-7; TRBD2 is a possible D gene (5 bases). Germline V gives CDR1 SGDLS, CDR2 YYNGEE. The CDR3 length is 14 residues. The CDR3 loop reads CAGSVAKVLYEQYF. The CDR3 DNA reads TGTGCCGGCAGCGTAGCGAAGGTTCTCTACGAGCAGTACTTC.